This T cell receptor beta chain was captured by sequencing in a study of neurological immune-mediated disorders. Across the study: The 34 multiple sclerosis patients comprised about 31 that were relapsing-remitting and 3 that were secondary progressive. The study's findings and limits: In HTLV-1-associated myelopathy, TCR clonal expansion was greatest, whereas multiple sclerosis had the least, falling below healthy controls.

This clonotype was detected ten times or more. Its cognate antigen is unknown. One entry per CDR3 protein results from TCRdb running MiXCR on the 5' RACE reads. The sample has approximately 50,000 distinct CDR3 sequences; around 3.3% are singletons. Between the trimmed V and J ends, which lost 0 bases and 6 bases, there was a span of 10 bases. Germline CDR1 is SGHRS and CDR2 is YFSETQ. This CDR3 comprises 14 residues. The unsorted libraries had their origin in 2 million PBMCs stored at -80 C. This TCR was sampled from a middle-aged man with multiple sclerosis. This chain connects TRBV5-1 to TRBJ1-3, with D perhaps matching TRBD1 (6 bases). Sequencing used PBMCs. CDR3 sequence: CASSLDAGANTIYF. CDR3 nucleotides: TGCGCCAGCAGCTTGGATGCAGGGGCAAACACCATATATTTT.